This T cell receptor (beta chain) was found in a study of T-cell memory formation after mild COVID-19. Study conclusions and caveats: Contracting clones from day 15 to 85 had balanced CD4/CD8; later expanders favoured CD4+.

TCRdb recomputed calls from the 5' RACE reads with MiXCR, one row per CDR3 protein. The sample lists some 300,000 distinct CDR3 sequences; 20% to 25% were seen once. CDR1 and CDR2 from the germline V gene are SNHLY and FYNNEI. Trimming took off 1 base at V and 3 bases at J, with 3 bases between the two ends. The CDR3 sequence is 13 residues long. The sample holds a few counts of this clonotype. The antigen is not known. The sequenced sample was PBMCs or a T cell subset sorted from them (not recorded which). This TCR derives from a man aged 18 to 35 who had mild COVID-19 (a few samples of this study predate the infection). Cell type and time point are not known. V gene TRBV2 combines with J gene TRBJ2-2, with D unresolved. As DNA, the CDR3 is TGTGCCAGCAGTGAAGGACACACCGGGGAGCTGTTTTTT. Translation: CASSEGHTGELFF.